A single sample is the source of the 3 T cell receptor beta chains below, sequenced in a study of blood T cell repertoires in COVID-19. Only in-frame clones appear in the TCRdb table, and some are missing; sequencing was by immunoSEQ multiplex PCR. The sample yields about 70,000 clones, 75% to 90% seen once. Sequencing was performed on peripheral blood. Every receptor here comes from a man between 65 and 80 years old who had recovered from COVID-19.

This chain connects TRBV6-5 to TRBJ1-3; D ambiguous. Trimming stripped 2 bases from V and 3 bases from J, with 8 bases between. This CDR3 has 14 residues. Germline V gives CDR1 MNHEY, CDR2 SVGAGI. CDR3 DNA: TGTGCCAGCAGTTACCGGAGAGGTGGAAACACCATATATTTT. Protein sequence: CASSYRRGGNTIYF.

This chain uses TRBV28 with TRBJ2-1; 9 bases align to TRBD1. The germline V gene has CDR1 MDHEN and CDR2 SYDVKM. The CDR3 has 13 residues. Germline trimming cut 6 bases from V and 7 bases from J; bases unmatched to any gene: 4. CDR3 loop: CASSRDRANEQFF. The CDR3 region has the DNA TGTGCCAGCAGCCGGGACAGGGCGAATGAGCAGTTCTTC. The entire variable domain, with the rest obtained from reference TRBV28 and TRBJ2-1, is as follows: DVKVTQSSRYLVKRTGEKVFLECVQDMDHENMFWYRQDPGLGLRLIYFSYDVKMKEKGDIPEGYSVSREKKERFSLILESASTNQTSMYLCASSRDRANEQFFGPGTRLTVL.

This clone is labeled as medium-sized. This chain joins TRBV19 and TRBJ1-5; D remains ambiguous. The V end lost 4 bases, the J end lost 4 bases, and 17 bases lay between the germline ends. This CDR3 contains 16 residues. Germline V CDR1 and CDR2: LNHDA, SQIVND (reference sequence). The CDR3 DNA follows: TGTGCCAGTAGTAAATCAGGCGGGTATTTTAATCAGCCCCAGCATTTT. This gives the protein CASSKSGGYFNQPQHF.